This T cell receptor beta chain is from a study of T-cell reconstitution after alpha-beta-depleted transplantation in children. Unique molecular identifiers tagged the TCRbeta library. A single record per CDR3 protein comes from TCRdb applying MiXCR to the PCR reads. The data show approximately 490,000 distinct CDR3 sequences, with approximately 10% seen just once and 2% to 2.5% held by the top ten. In this sample, this clonotype turned up many times. The CDR3 spans 16 residues. V was clipped by 3 bases and J by 7 bases; unmatched bases: 10. Germline V lookup: CDR1 MDHEN, CDR2 SYDVKM. The specimen was PBMCs, collected before TCRalphabeta/CD19-depleted stem cell transplant. The TCR originated in a child aged 2-15 years with inherited bone marrow failure, due to receive a stem cell transplant. The rearrangement uses TRBV28 and TRBJ2-1; 9 positions match TRBD2. CDR3 DNA sequence: TGTGCCAGCAGTTTCGTGGCTAGCGGGATAAAAAATGAGCAGTTCTTC. This translates into CASSFVASGIKNEQFF. The whole variable domain, remainder taken from reference TRBV28 and TRBJ2-1, is DVKVTQSSRYLVKRTGEKVFLECVQDMDHENMFWYRQDPGLGLRLIYFSYDVKMKEKGDIPEGYSVSREKKERFSLILESASTNQTSMYLCASSFVASGIKNEQFFGPGTRLTVL.